These T cell receptor beta chains were read from a single sample in a study of T-cell memory formation after mild COVID-19. MiXCR was run by TCRdb on the 5' RACE reads, yielding one entry per CDR3 protein. The table lists about 340,000 distinct CDR3 sequences, around 15% of them singletons. Sequencing input: PBMCs or a T cell subset sorted from them (not recorded which). These receptors all come from a man aged 18 to 30 who had mild COVID-19 (a few samples of this study predate the infection). Cell type and time point are not known. CDR3s include the opening cysteine and the closing phenylalanine or tryptophan. D genes are given only for firm matches. A clone size is listed for some rows: how often the clone was seen (once, few, many), or a class if it is expanded.

d_gene: -
abundance: few
j_gene: TRBJ1-5
v_gene: TRBV5-5
CDR3nt: TGTGCCAGCAGCTTGGGTCTACAGGGAGCCCATCAGCCCCAGCATTTT
CDR3aa: CASSLGLQGAHQPQHF

d_gene: TRBD2
abundance: -
j_gene: TRBJ2-1
v_gene: TRBV7-6
CDR3nt: TGTGCCAGCAGCTCCACTAGCGGGACGAACAATGAGCAGTTCTTC
CDR3aa: CASSSTSGTNNEQFF

d_gene: -
abundance: once
j_gene: TRBJ2-4
v_gene: TRBV11-2
CDR3nt: TGTGCCAGCAGCCCCAGGAGAGGAGGACTAGCCAAAAACATTCAGTACTTC
CDR3aa: CASSPRRGGLAKNIQYF

d_gene: TRBD1
abundance: few
j_gene: TRBJ2-6
v_gene: TRBV19
CDR3nt: TGTGCCAGTAACCAGGGGGCCGGGGCCAACGTCCTGACTTTC
CDR3aa: CASNQGAGANVLTF

d_gene: TRBD2
abundance: -
j_gene: TRBJ2-7
v_gene: TRBV7-8
CDR3nt: TGTGCCAGCAGTTGGACCGGGACTAGCTACGAGCAGTACTTC
CDR3aa: CASSWTGTSYEQYF

d_gene: -
abundance: few
j_gene: TRBJ2-7
v_gene: TRBV24-1
CDR3nt: TGTGCCACCAGTGATGGCAACTCCTACGAGCAGTACTTC
CDR3aa: CATSDGNSYEQYF

d_gene: -
abundance: -
j_gene: TRBJ2-1
v_gene: TRBV5-1
CDR3nt: TGCGCCAGCAGCTTTAGGCCAGGGTTCCCAAGGGAGCAGTTCTTC
CDR3aa: CASSFRPGFPREQFF

d_gene: -
abundance: -
j_gene: TRBJ2-5
v_gene: TRBV11-2
CDR3nt: TGTGCCAGCAGCCCCGAAGGGTCTTCGGGGGAGACCCAGTACTTC
CDR3aa: CASSPEGSSGETQYF

d_gene: -
abundance: -
j_gene: TRBJ1-6
v_gene: TRBV11-2
CDR3nt: TGTGCCAGCAGCTTAGGACCGTCGGGCGGCTCACCCCTCCACTTT
CDR3aa: CASSLGPSGGSPLHF

d_gene: TRBD2
abundance: -
j_gene: TRBJ2-7
v_gene: TRBV20-1
CDR3nt: TGCAGTGCTCAGAAGCGGGGGCCCTCCTACGAGCAGTACTTC
CDR3aa: CSAQKRGPSYEQYF

d_gene: -
abundance: many
j_gene: TRBJ2-7
v_gene: TRBV7-6
CDR3nt: TGTGCCAGCAGCTCCTACCGCGTGAACGAGCAGTACTTC
CDR3aa: CASSSYRVNEQYF

d_gene: -
abundance: few
j_gene: TRBJ2-3
v_gene: TRBV20-1
CDR3nt: TGCAGCCCTTGGCGGGCTAGCACAGATACGCAGTATTTT
CDR3aa: CSPWRASTDTQYF

d_gene: TRBD1
abundance: few
j_gene: TRBJ2-2
v_gene: TRBV6-2/TRBV6-3
CDR3nt: TGTGCCAGCAGCCGAACTCAGACAGGGGCCGGGGAGCTGTTTTTT
CDR3aa: CASSRTQTGAGELFF

d_gene: -
abundance: few
j_gene: TRBJ1-1
v_gene: TRBV5-1
CDR3nt: TGCGCCAGCTCCCAGACCGGGGCCCGAATGAACACTGAAGCTTTCTTT
CDR3aa: CASSQTGARMNTEAFF

d_gene: TRBD2
abundance: few
j_gene: TRBJ2-3
v_gene: TRBV11-2
CDR3nt: TGTGCCAGCAGCCATTGGCGGGGGGACCGAGATACGCAGTATTTT
CDR3aa: CASSHWRGDRDTQYF

d_gene: -
abundance: -
j_gene: TRBJ2-5
v_gene: TRBV7-2
CDR3nt: TGTGCCAGCAGCGTGGACAGCGGACAGACCCAGTACTTC
CDR3aa: CASSVDSGQTQYF

d_gene: -
abundance: few
j_gene: TRBJ1-1
v_gene: TRBV6-5
CDR3nt: TGTGCCAGCAGTTACAACACAGGGTTCACTGAAGCTTTCTTT
CDR3aa: CASSYNTGFTEAFF

d_gene: -
abundance: -
j_gene: TRBJ1-4
v_gene: TRBV5-1
CDR3nt: TGCGCCAGCAGCCTCCGGACTTCACCTAATGAAAAACTGTTTTTT
CDR3aa: CASSLRTSPNEKLFF

d_gene: -
abundance: many
j_gene: TRBJ2-2
v_gene: TRBV4-3
CDR3nt: TGCGCCAGCAGCCAAGAAGTTTCGGCTAGGATAAACACCGGGGAGCTGTTTTTT
CDR3aa: CASSQEVSARINTGELFF

d_gene: -
abundance: -
j_gene: TRBJ2-3
v_gene: TRBV11-2
CDR3nt: TGTGCCAGCAACCCCAATTCCAGACCCACAGATACGCAGTATTTT
CDR3aa: CASNPNSRPTDTQYF

d_gene: TRBD1
abundance: few
j_gene: TRBJ1-2
v_gene: TRBV4-2
CDR3nt: TGTGCCAGCAGCCGGGGGGACAGGGCTAACTATGGCTACACCTTC
CDR3aa: CASSRGDRANYGYTF

d_gene: -
abundance: few
j_gene: TRBJ1-1
v_gene: TRBV12-3/TRBV12-4
CDR3nt: TGTGCCAGCAGTTTCTCCACTGAAGCTTTCTTT
CDR3aa: CASSFSTEAFF